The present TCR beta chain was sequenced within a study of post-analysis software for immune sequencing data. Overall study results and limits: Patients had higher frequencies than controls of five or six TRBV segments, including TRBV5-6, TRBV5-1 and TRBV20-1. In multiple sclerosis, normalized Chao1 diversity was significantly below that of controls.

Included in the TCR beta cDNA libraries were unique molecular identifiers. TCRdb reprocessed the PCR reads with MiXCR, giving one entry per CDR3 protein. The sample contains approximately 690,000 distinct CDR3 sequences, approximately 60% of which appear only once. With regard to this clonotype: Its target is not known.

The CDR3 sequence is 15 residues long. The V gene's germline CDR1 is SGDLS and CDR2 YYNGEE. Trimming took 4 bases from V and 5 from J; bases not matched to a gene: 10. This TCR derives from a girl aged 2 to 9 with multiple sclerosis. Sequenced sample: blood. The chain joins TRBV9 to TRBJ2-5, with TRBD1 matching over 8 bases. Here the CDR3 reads CASSPRTGKMETQYF. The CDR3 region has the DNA TGTGCCAGCAGCCCGCGGACAGGGAAGATGGAGACCCAGTACTTC.